Sequencing of this T cell receptor (beta chain) was carried out in a study of CD8 T cells in Susac syndrome. Reverse transcription of roughly 0.5 to 1 ug RNA was performed with random hexamers. Amplification of TCR beta CDR3 across 54 Vbeta and 13 Jbeta was performed with immunoSEQ multiplex PCR. MiXCR, applied by TCRdb to the immunoSEQ multiplex PCR reads, yields one record per CDR3 protein. The sample yields 330,000 or so distinct CDR3 sequences, around 89% seen once. CDR3 size: 15 residues. The ends lost 9 bases at V and 10 bases at J; junction bases unmatched: 13. The V gene's germline CDR1 is MDHEN and CDR2 SYDVKM. The study sequenced TCR beta in blood CD8+ and CD4+ T cells. Purification of the CD8+ and CD4+ T cells relied on negative isolation, and TEMRA cells underwent FACS enrichment. In the case of this clonotype: Its antigen is as yet unknown.

Findings and limits, study-wide: The study recognized that its TCR sequencing and HLA analysis covered a relatively small number of individuals.

Sequencing input: CD8+ T cells from PBMCs. The genes are TRBV28 and TRBJ2-3; 13 bases match TRBD2. The TCR originated in a human donor with multiple sclerosis. The CDR3 DNA reads TGTGCCAGTGCCGGGGAACTAGCGGGAGGGCGTGCGCAGTATTTT. Protein product: CASAGELAGGRAQYF.